The entry below describes one T cell receptor beta chain. The antigen is not known. The source of the sample is a study of OX40 agonist ivuxolimab in advanced cancers. Across the whole study: Ivuxolimab, an antibody that agonizes OX40 (CD134), was administered to the patients. Patients enrolled in dose escalation were diagnosed with hepatocellular carcinoma, melanoma, renal cell or head and neck cancer. The study's findings and limits: Also showing low normalized T-cell clonal expansion were some of the nonresponders.

Assay: immunoSEQ multiplex PCR; the TCRdb copy retains only in-frame clones and omits some. Of about 36,000 clones in the sample, around 77% were seen once. The J segment lost 6 bases and the V segment lost 3 bases, leaving 16 bases of the junction unmatched. CDR3 size: 17 residues. Per germline, CDR1 MDHEN and CDR2 SYDVKM. The specimen was CD4+ or CD8+ T cells sorted from blood, collected in a trial of the OX40 agonist ivuxolimab. The origin of this receptor is an adult with an advanced solid tumor such as melanoma, head and neck, liver or kidney cancer. The chain is built from TRBV28 and TRBJ2-7; TRBD1 aligns across 8 bases. The CDR3 region has the DNA TGTGCCAGCAGTTTTGACAATTATGGACAGGGAGGCCTCGAGCAGTACTTC. As protein: CASSFDNYGQGGLEQYF.